This TCR beta chain was obtained from a study of T cell responses to AZD1222 COVID-19 vaccine. Overall study results and limits: Baseline seropositives among AZD1222 recipients totaled only 5 to 7. Nearly half of spike-specific TCRs reportedly go after variant regions that carry no mutations. After two AZD1222 doses, spike-specific TCR breadth and depth rose versus day 0.

Germline CDR1 is LNHDA and CDR2 is SQIVND (reference sequence). The CDR3 contains 16 residues. The V segment lost 5 bases and the J segment 3 bases; nucleotides outside the gene matches: 13. The protocol was immunoSEQ multiplex PCR, while the TCRdb copy is restricted to in-frame clones and leaves out a portion. This table has some 120,000 clones, 90% appearing once. The table lists this clone with a count of one. Its specificity is not known. The sequenced sample was peripheral blood, obtained 28 days after the second dose of the MenACWY control vaccine. J is TRBJ2-7 and V is TRBV19, with 7 positions matching TRBD1. The receptor comes from an adult who received the MenACWY meningococcal vaccine as a control. Here the CDR3 DNA reads TGTGCCAGTAGTTTGTTGGAGACAGGGAATCTCTACGAGCAGTACTTC. Translating it yields CASSLLETGNLYEQYF. The full variable domain, its missing parts supplied by reference TRBV19 and TRBJ2-7, is DGGITQSPKYLFRKEGQNVTLSCEQNLNHDAMYWYRQDPGQGLRLIYYSQIVNDFQKGDIAEGYSVSREKKESFPLTVTSAQKNPTAFYLCASSLLETGNLYEQYFGPGTRLTVT.